Following are 25 T cell receptor beta chains from one sample sequenced in a study of PD-1 blockade in mismatch repair-deficient tumors. TCRdb keeps only in-frame clones here, not all; method: immunoSEQ multiplex PCR. The sample records about 16,000 clones, around 82% being singletons. The input for sequencing was PBMCs, taken before pembrolizumab treatment. These TCRs come from an adult with mismatch repair-deficient cancer.

The chain employs TRBV9 and TRBJ2-2; D is unresolved. The V gene lost 1 base and the J gene lost 2 bases, with 6 bases spanning the gap. This CDR3 is built from 14 residues. In germline, CDR1 is SGDLS, CDR2 YYNGEE. The CDR3 spells CASSVRLNTGELFF. CDR3 sequence (DNA): TGTGCCAGCAGCGTACGACTTAACACCGGGGAGCTGTTTTTT.

In this sample, this clone turned up a few times. V and J are TRBV6-6 and TRBJ2-7; D remains ambiguous. V was clipped by 0 bases and J by 3 bases, with 3 bases between them. Per germline, CDR1 MNHNY and CDR2 SVGAGI (reference sequence). The CDR3 extends over 12 amino acids. The DNA for the CDR3 is TGTGCCAGCAGTTACTCAAGCTACGAGCAGTACTTC. Its translation is CASSYSSYEQYF.

The J gene is TRBJ2-7, the V gene TRBV10-2; a weak D match, TRBD1 (6 bases). V was cut by 3 bases and J by 0 bases, with 9 bases left in between. The length of the CDR3 is 14 residues. Germline V gene lookup returns CDR1 WSHSY and CDR2 SAAADI. The DNA for the CDR3 is TGCGCCAGCAGTGAACACAGGGACTCCTACGAGCAGTACTTC. It specifies CASSEHRDSYEQYF.

The chain is built from TRBV6-6 and TRBJ2-3; 11 positions agree with TRBD1. The CDR3 sequence is 16 residues long. The germline gives CDR1 MNHNY, CDR2 SVGAGI (reference sequence). Germline trimming cut 6 bases from V and 2 bases from J; bases unmatched to any gene: 7. CDR3 DNA sequence: TGTGCCAGCAGCGCCGGGACAGGGGGAGCCACAGATACGCAGTATTTT. It encodes CASSAGTGGATDTQYF.

This chain connects TRBV30 to TRBJ2-3, with TRBD2 matching 12 bases. There are 18 residues in the CDR3. The V and J ends lost 3 bases and 4 bases, in that order; junction bases with no gene match: 14. Germline V gene lookup returns CDR1 GTSNPN and CDR2 SVGIG (reference sequence). CDR3 bases: TGTGCCTGGAGCCACACTCCGGGACTAGCGGGTTCCTCAGATACGCAGTATTTT. This gives the protein CAWSHTPGLAGSSDTQYF.

The genes are TRBV10-2 and TRBJ2-2, with 10 bases identical to TRBD1. This CDR3 region has 14 residues. V trimming: 7 bases; J trimming: 4 bases; junction bases outside the gene matches: 3. The germline V gene encodes CDR1 WSHSY and CDR2 SAAADI. CDR3 region: CASKTGGGTGELFF. In DNA form, the CDR3 reads TGCGCCAGCAAGACAGGGGGCGGCACCGGGGAGCTGTTTTTT.

CDR3 in DNA: TGCGCCAGCAGCCAGCCCAGGGTAGGTACTGAAGCTTTCTTT. Translation gives CASSQPRVGTEAFF. This chain links TRBV4-1 with TRBJ1-1, with TRBD1 as a possible D gene (5 bases). Germline CDR1 MGHRA, CDR2 YSYEKL. V lost 3 bases and J lost 5, with 13 bases in between. The CDR3 is 14 amino acids.

The V and J genes are TRBV28 and TRBJ2-6, with D maybe TRBD1 (5 bases). This CDR3 region has 15 residues. The V end was cut by 0 bases, the J end by 4 bases, with 7 bases between. The V gene's germline CDR1 is MDHEN and CDR2 SYDVKM. CDR3 residues: CASSLWGQGANVLTF. The CDR3 bases are TGTGCCAGCAGTTTATGGGGGCAGGGGGCCAACGTCCTGACTTTC.

This rearrangement joins TRBV4-1 to TRBJ1-3; possible D gene TRBD1, 5 bases. This CDR3 is 15 amino acids long. Germline assignment: CDR1 MGHRA and CDR2 YSYEKL. V was pared by 4 bases and J by 4 bases, with 14 bases between. Written as DNA, the CDR3 is TGCGCCAGCAGCCCCTGGGGCAGGGCAGGAAACACCATATATTTT. Its translation is CASSPWGRAGNTIYF.

The chain has TRBV18 and TRBJ2-1; D perhaps matches TRBD2 (6 bases). Trimming removed 2 bases at V and 8 bases at J, with 13 bases between. The V gene's germline CDR1 is KGHSH and CDR2 LQKENI. The CDR3 runs to 14 residues. The DNA for the CDR3 is TGTGCCAGCTCACCAAACGGGAGTGGGGATGAGCAGTTCTTC. Translated: CASSPNGSGDEQFF.

The gene calls are TRBV11-2 and TRBJ2-1; D is ambiguous. Germline V CDR1 and CDR2: SGHAT, FQNNGV. V lost 3 bases and J lost 6, with 12 bases in between. The CDR3 is 14 residues long. The CDR3 bases are TGTGCCAGCAGCTTCGGATTGGAAGGCAATGAGCAGTTCTTC. Its protein product is CASSFGLEGNEQFF.

The V call is TRBV27, the J call TRBJ2-7, with 10 bases identical to TRBD1. V trimming: 6 bases; J trimming: 1 base; junction bases outside the gene matches: 9. The CDR3 runs to 16 residues. Germline CDR1 is MNHEY and CDR2 is SMNVEV (reference sequence). The CDR3 protein is CASSPNPGQGSYEQYF. The CDR3 DNA reads TGTGCCAGCAGCCCGAATCCGGGACAGGGGTCCTACGAGCAGTACTTC.

The chain recombines TRBV4-1 with TRBJ2-1, with D maybe TRBD2 (6 bases). V lost 3 bases, J lost 1 base, and 7 bases lay in between. This CDR3 comprises 14 residues. Germline V gene sequence: CDR1 MGHRA, CDR2 YSYEKL. CDR3 nucleotides: TGCGCCAGCAGCCACGGGAGATCCTACAATGAGCAGTTCTTC. It is translated as CASSHGRSYNEQFF.

This chain links TRBV5-4 with TRBJ2-3, with D unclear. Trimming removed 1 base from V and 5 bases from J, with 8 bases in between. This CDR3 region has 13 residues. In germline, CDR1 is SGHNT, CDR2 YYREEE (reference sequence). This CDR3 is CASSLRDRDTQYF. The DNA for the CDR3 is TGTGCCAGCAGCTTGAGAGACCGAGATACGCAGTATTTT.

The chain couples TRBV10-2 to TRBJ2-7; no clear D gene. This CDR3 is built from 11 residues. V lost 3 bases and J 3 bases, leaving 3 bases between the germline ends. The germline V gene encodes CDR1 WSHSY and CDR2 SAAADI. The CDR3 here is CASSDNYEQYF. Here the CDR3 DNA reads TGCGCCAGCAGTGATAACTACGAGCAGTACTTC.

The chain couples TRBV19 to TRBJ2-7; 11 bases match TRBD2. Germline loops: CDR1 LNHDA, CDR2 SQIVND (reference sequence). J lost 3 bases, V lost 5 bases, and 3 bases had no gene match. The CDR3 has 14 residues. CDR3 sequence (DNA): TGTGCCAGTAGTGCCGGGACTAGCGGCTACGAGCAGTACTTC. Its translation is CASSAGTSGYEQYF.

The V call is TRBV7-2, the J call TRBJ2-1; D gene unclear. The germline CDR1 and CDR2 sequences are SGHTA and FQGNSA. The CDR3 is made up of 13 amino acids. V dropped 0 bases and J dropped 4 bases, with 4 bases sitting between them. CDR3: CASSLAQYNEQFF. CDR3 nucleotides: TGTGCCAGCAGCTTAGCACAGTACAATGAGCAGTTCTTC.

The sample holds a few counts of this clone. The chain joins TRBV5-1 to TRBJ1-2; D gene ambiguous. V was cut by 0 bases and J by 6 bases, with 9 bases left in between. The CDR3 is made up of 13 amino acids. Germline CDR1 is SGHRS and CDR2 is YFSETQ. Here the CDR3 reads CASSLAGMDGYTF. Written as DNA, the CDR3 is TGCGCCAGCAGCTTGGCAGGCATGGATGGCTACACCTTC. The full variable domain, completed using reference TRBV5-1 and TRBJ1-2, is KAGVTQTPRYLIKTRGQQVTLSCSPISGHRSVSWYQQTPGQGLQFLFEYFSETQRNKGNFPGRFSGRQFSNSRSEMNVSTLELGDSALYLCASSLAGMDGYTFGSGTRLTVV.

The chain couples TRBV5-1 to TRBJ2-7; 8 nucleotides align to TRBD2. This CDR3 is built from 13 residues. CDR1 and CDR2 from the germline V gene are SGHRS and YFSETQ. Losses at the gene ends were 2 bases for V and 6 bases for J; bases not matched to a gene: 4. The CDR3, as DNA: TGCGCCAGCAGCTTAGGACTAGCCGGCGAGCAGTACTTC. It codes for CASSLGLAGEQYF.

The chain uses TRBV5-1 and TRBJ1-1; weak D call: TRBD1 (6 bases). Trimming took off 4 bases at V and 5 bases at J, with 15 bases between the two ends. Germline assignment: CDR1 SGHRS and CDR2 YFSETQ. The CDR3 is 14 amino acids. The CDR3 DNA reads as TGCGCCAGCAGCCGAACCAGGGGTACGACTGAAGCTTTCTTT. Translated: CASSRTRGTTEAFF.

This clone was observed a single time. The chain employs TRBV28 and TRBJ2-5, with a tentative D call TRBD1 (5 bases). Germline CDR1 reads MDHEN; CDR2 reads SYDVKM. CDR3 length equals 13 residues. V dropped 3 bases and J dropped 7 bases, with 12 bases sitting between them. The CDR3: CASSFADRGTQYF. The CDR3 DNA follows: TGTGCCAGCAGTTTTGCAGATAGGGGGACCCAGTACTTC.

The chain couples TRBV13 to TRBJ2-3; 8 bases match TRBD2. Germline CDR1 reads PRHDT; CDR2 reads FYEKMQ (reference sequence). With V trimmed by 6 bases and J by 2 bases, 22 bases remained unmatched. CDR3 length: 20 residues. As DNA, the CDR3 is TGTGCCAGCAGTCCAGCGTCTAGCGGGCAAGCCCACCCCACCACAGATACGCAGTATTTT. This encodes CASSPASSGQAHPTTDTQYF.

This chain uses TRBV14 with TRBJ2-5; a possible D gene is TRBD1 (6 bases). V was cut by 3 bases and J by 4 bases, with 15 bases left in between. CDR3 length equals 15 residues. The V gene's germline CDR1 is SGHDN and CDR2 FVKESK. CDR3 DNA: TGTGCCAGCAGCCAGCTGACAGGCAAGGGAGAGACCCAGTACTTC. Translating gives CASSQLTGKGETQYF.

The chain combines TRBV11-3 with TRBJ2-7; D remains ambiguous. The CDR3 loop spans 14 amino acids. Trimming pared 1 base from V and 2 bases from J, leaving 9 bases between. Germline V gene sequence: CDR1 SGHNT, CDR2 YENEEA. DNA for the CDR3: TGTGCCAGCAGCTTAGTATTAGATCCCTACGAGCAGTACTTC. It translates to CASSLVLDPYEQYF.

V usage is TRBV6-4 and J usage is TRBJ2-1, with a tentative D call TRBD2 (5 bases). Per germline, CDR1 MRHNA and CDR2 SNTAGT. The CDR3 has 12 residues. Trimming removed 4 bases at V and 5 bases at J, with 6 bases between. CDR3 sequence reads: CASSGGNNEQFF. CDR3 sequence (DNA): TGTGCCAGCAGTGGAGGGAACAATGAGCAGTTCTTC.